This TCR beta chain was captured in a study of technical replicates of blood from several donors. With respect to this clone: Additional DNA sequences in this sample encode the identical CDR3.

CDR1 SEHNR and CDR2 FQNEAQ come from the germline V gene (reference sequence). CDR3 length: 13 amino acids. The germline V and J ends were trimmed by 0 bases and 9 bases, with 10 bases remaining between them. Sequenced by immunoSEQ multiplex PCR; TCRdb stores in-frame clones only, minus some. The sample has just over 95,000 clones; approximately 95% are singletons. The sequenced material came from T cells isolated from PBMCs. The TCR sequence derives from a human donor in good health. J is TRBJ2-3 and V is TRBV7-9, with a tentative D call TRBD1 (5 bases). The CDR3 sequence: CASSLAGADTQYF. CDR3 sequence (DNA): TGTGCCAGCAGCTTAGCAGGGGCGGACACGCAGTATTTT.